The present T cell receptor (beta chain) was sequenced within a study of cytomegalovirus exposure and HLA in healthy donors. The study's findings and limits: Previous analysis showed most TCR beta V segments were productive about 87% or about 30% of the time. Over 150 TCR beta chains were listed as cytomegalovirus-associated.

As concerns this clone: As yet, its antigen is unknown.

This CDR3 is built from 19 residues. Donors likely had unrecorded immune exposures despite being nominally healthy when sampled. The primer mix had 60 Vbeta and 13 Jbeta primers. TCRdb's table, derived via immunoSEQ multiplex PCR, lists solely in-frame clones and lacks some. The table includes about 160,000 clones, around four fifths detected once. The sequencing input was PBMCs. V and J are TRBV21-1 and TRBJ2-2; the table's TRBD2 call for D was not verified on the DNA. TRBV21-1 is termed a pseudogene. This clonotype was obtained from a female donor in good health and CMV-seronegative. The CDR3 loop reads CASISGTSGRETNTGELFF. CDR3 coding DNA: TGTGCCAGCATCTCCGGGACTAGCGGGAGAGAGACGAACACCGGGGAGCTGTTTTTT.